The 27 T cell receptor beta chains presented below share a single source sample, sequenced in a study of beta chain features in type 1 diabetes. Every bit of the isolated RNA underwent reverse transcription, so sequencing read expressed TCRB transcripts. Repertoires were generated with immunoSEQ multiplex PCR, while TCRdb's copy carries only in-frame clones and drops some. The table shows hundreds of thousands of clones, with 15% to 19% occurring only once. Sample: naive CD4+ T cells from blood. These receptors all come from a young man in good health.

This clone turned up a few times. V gene TRBV7-2 combines with J gene TRBJ1-2; the D gene is possibly TRBD1 (6 bases). In germline, CDR1 is SGHTA, CDR2 FQGNSA. CDR3 length: 14 amino acids. V lost 5 bases and J lost 4, with 14 bases in between. Written as DNA, the CDR3 is TGTGCCAGCAGCCCTCTGACAGGCCTCTATGGCTACACCTTC. Translating gives CASSPLTGLYGYTF. The full variable domain, with the rest looked up from reference TRBV7-2 and TRBJ1-2, is GAGVSQSPSNKVTEKGKDVELRCDPISGHTALYWYRQSLGQGLEFLIYFQGNSAPDKSGLPSDRFSAERTGGSVSTLTIQRTQQEDSAVYLCASSPLTGLYGYTFGSGTRLTVV.

On this clone itself: Other DNA variants within this sample encode the same CDR3. The chain recombines TRBV4-2 with TRBJ2-7; 12 positions agree with TRBD2. The trim removed 0 bases at V and 4 bases at J, leaving 1 base unmatched. CDR1 is LGHNA, CDR2 YNFKEQ, per germline. The CDR3 consists of 15 residues. The CDR3 spells CASSQDGTSGYEQYF. In DNA form, the CDR3 reads TGTGCCAGCAGCCAAGACGGGACTAGCGGGTACGAGCAGTACTTC.

This chain's CDR3 is CASSPGLAGGTGELFF. The CDR3, as DNA: TGTGCCAGCAGCCCGGGACTAGCGGGAGGCACCGGGGAGCTGTTTTTT. This chain links TRBV7-2 with TRBJ2-2, with 15 bases aligning to TRBD2. V gave up 5 bases and J gave up 4 bases; unmatched junction bases: 2. CDR1 and CDR2 (germline): SGHTA, FQGNSA. The CDR3 runs 16 residues.

This clone occurred a few times. Other nucleotide sequences from this sample produce the same CDR3. The CDR3 region is CASSLGLAGGSYNEQFF. The CDR3 nucleotides are TGTGCCAGCAGTTTGGGACTAGCGGGGGGTTCCTACAATGAGCAGTTCTTC. The gene calls are TRBV28 and TRBJ2-1; 15 positions agree with TRBD2. The CDR3 contains 17 residues. CDR1 is MDHEN, CDR2 SYDVKM, per germline. The J segment lost 1 base and the V segment lost 3 bases, leaving 1 base of the junction unmatched.

This clone appeared a few times. The chain links TRBV2 to TRBJ2-3, with 8 bases lining up with TRBD1. Germline trimming cut 6 bases from V and 3 bases from J; bases unmatched to any gene: 5. Germline CDR1 and CDR2: SNHLY and FYNNEI. This CDR3 spans 14 amino acids. In DNA, the CDR3 is TGTGCCAGCAGCCGGGACAGGCTTACAGATACGCAGTATTTT. Translation: CASSRDRLTDTQYF.

This CDR3 reads CASRDGPDTDTQYF. Here the CDR3 DNA reads TGTGCCAGTAGGGACGGACCGGACACAGATACGCAGTATTTT. This sequence joins TRBV19 and TRBJ2-3; D remains unclear. V was shortened by 6 bases and J by 2 bases, with 12 bases between the two germline ends. The CDR3 totals 14 residues. In germline, CDR1 is LNHDA, CDR2 SQIVND (reference sequence). Combining the CDR3 with reference TRBV19 and TRBJ2-3 gives the whole variable domain DGGITQSPKYLFRKEGQNVTLSCEQNLNHDAMYWYRQDPGQGLRLIYYSQIVNDFQKGDIAEGYSVSREKKESFPLTVTSAQKNPTAFYLCASRDGPDTDTQYFGPGTRLTVL.

This clone has just a few counts. A junction boundary mismatches the germline segment, possibly from a read error. The V and J genes are TRBV7-7 and TRBJ2-7; perhaps D is TRBD1 or TRBD2 (5 bases each). The CDR3 runs 14 residues. The germline V gene has CDR1 SSHAT and CDR2 FNYEAQ (reference sequence). The CDR3: CASSLERGEYEQYF. The DNA for the CDR3 is TGTGCTAGCAGCTTAGAGAGAGGGGAGTACGAGCAGTACTTC.

This clone has only a few counts. The chain employs TRBV4-2 and TRBJ2-7; maybe TRBD1 (5 bases). This CDR3 contains 15 residues. Germline lookup yields CDR1 LGHNA and CDR2 YNFKEQ. V gave up 0 bases and J gave up 4 bases, with 13 bases separating them. CDR3 nucleotides: TGTGCCAGCAGCCAAGATATGGCGGCAGGGTACGAGCAGTACTTC. The encoded protein is CASSQDMAAGYEQYF.

In its sample, this clone was seen a few times. The chain is built from TRBV5-1 and TRBJ1-6; 9 bases align to TRBD1. Germline values: CDR1 SGHRS, CDR2 YFSETQ. The V and J ends lost 2 bases and 8 bases, in that order; junction bases with no gene match: 5. The CDR3 is 15 amino acids. This CDR3 reads CASSFTGGVDSPLHF. The CDR3 nucleotides are TGCGCCAGCAGCTTTACAGGGGGCGTCGATTCACCCCTCCACTTT.

The chain combines TRBV28 with TRBJ1-5; D perhaps matches TRBD1 (5 bases). CDR1 MDHEN and CDR2 SYDVKM come from the germline V gene. The CDR3 length is 13 residues. Trimming took off 4 bases at V and 7 bases at J, with 11 bases between the two ends. The CDR3 region is CASSSTGRQPQHF. The DNA for the CDR3 is TGTGCCAGCAGTTCGACGGGGCGGCAGCCCCAGCATTTT.

J is TRBJ2-5 and V is TRBV5-6, with TRBD1 matching over 10 bases. The V gene end was trimmed by 4 bases and the J gene end by 5 bases; junction bases not matched to a gene: 5. The germline V gene encodes CDR1 SGHDT and CDR2 YYEEEE. This CDR3 has 14 amino acids. CDR3 amino acids: CASSPTGGGETQYF. In DNA, the CDR3 is TGTGCCAGCAGCCCGACAGGGGGCGGGGAGACCCAGTACTTC. The whole variable domain, remainder taken from reference TRBV5-6 and TRBJ2-5, is DAGVTQSPTHLIKTRGQQVTLRCSPKSGHDTVSWYQQALGQGPQFIFQYYEEEERQRGNFPDRFSGHQFPNYSSELNVNALLLGDSALYLCASSPTGGGETQYFGPGTRLLVL.

This sequence joins TRBV28 and TRBJ2-2; maybe TRBD1 (6 bases). V was pared by 4 bases and J by 4 bases, with 16 bases between. CDR1 is MDHEN, CDR2 SYDVKM, per germline. The CDR3 sequence is 16 residues long. CDR3 nucleotides: TGTGCCAGCAGTTCAACGGTGGGGGCGGGCACCGGGGAGCTGTTTTTT. As protein: CASSSTVGAGTGELFF.

A few counts support this clone. The rearrangement links TRBV6-4 to TRBJ2-1; D might be TRBD1 or TRBD2, each matching 5 bases. The length of the CDR3 is 14 residues. V was trimmed by 2 bases and J by 2 bases, leaving 7 bases between them. From germline, CDR1 is MRHNA and CDR2 SNTAGT. The CDR3 bases are TGTGCCAGCAGTGACCTGGGGGCCTACAATGAGCAGTTCTTC. Residues: CASSDLGAYNEQFF.

The chain has TRBV5-5 and TRBJ2-7; D is unresolved. The V end lost 0 bases, the J end lost 4 bases, and 8 bases lay between the germline ends. Looked up from germline, CDR1 is SGHKS and CDR2 is YYEKEE (reference sequence). This CDR3 contains 13 residues. The CDR3 sequence is CASSLGPMYEQYF. CDR3 DNA: TGTGCCAGCAGCTTGGGACCGATGTACGAGCAGTACTTC.

The rearrangement links TRBV7-3 to TRBJ2-3; 8 nucleotides align to TRBD2. The CDR3 loop spans 16 amino acids. The ends lost 5 bases at V and 3 bases at J; junction bases unmatched: 10. The germline V gene encodes CDR1 SGHTA and CDR2 FQGTGA. The CDR3 protein is CASSPSGGIGTDTQYF. The CDR3 DNA sequence: TGTGCCAGCAGCCCCTCGGGGGGGATCGGTACAGATACGCAGTATTTT.

The V call is TRBV5-1, the J call TRBJ2-4; no clear D gene. V was clipped by 1 base and J by 2 bases, with 7 bases between them. Looked up from germline, CDR1 is SGHRS and CDR2 is YFSETQ. There are 14 residues in the CDR3. The CDR3 DNA is TGCGCCAGCAGCTTGACGAGGACCAAAAACATTCAGTACTTC. It encodes CASSLTRTKNIQYF.

This clone was counted between two and nine times. This chain links TRBV6-6 with TRBJ1-5; D is possibly TRBD1 (5 bases). Germline CDR1 and CDR2: MNHNY and SVGAGI (reference sequence). The CDR3 sequence is 15 residues long. Trimming pared 6 bases from V and 3 bases from J, leaving 15 bases between. The CDR3 protein is CASRIPGGHNQPQHF. The CDR3 nucleotides are TGTGCCAGCAGGATCCCGGGGGGTCACAATCAGCCCCAGCATTTT.

The rearrangement uses TRBV14 and TRBJ1-1; no firm D call. The germline V gene encodes CDR1 SGHDN and CDR2 FVKESK. Between the trimmed V and J ends, which lost 1 base and 8 bases, there was a span of 11 bases. The CDR3 extends over 13 amino acids. The CDR3 is CASSQGIAGEAFF. CDR3 DNA: TGTGCCAGCAGCCAAGGTATTGCAGGAGAAGCTTTCTTT.

The rearrangement uses TRBV9 and TRBJ1-3; tentatively, D is TRBD1 (5 bases). The V gene's germline CDR1 is SGDLS and CDR2 YYNGEE. The CDR3 sequence is 13 residues long. Trimming removed 1 base from V and 3 bases from J, with 5 bases in between. The CDR3, as DNA: TGTGCCAGCAGCGTAAGGGGTGGAAACACCATATATTTT. Its translation: CASSVRGGNTIYF.

V and J are TRBV6-6 and TRBJ2-3; no clear D gene. This CDR3 region has 15 residues. V was cut by 6 bases and J by 2 bases, with 15 bases left in between. The germline gives CDR1 MNHNY, CDR2 SVGAGI (reference sequence). The CDR3 DNA reads as TGTGCCAGCAGATCGATGCCCAAGTCCACAGATACGCAGTATTTT. Translation gives CASRSMPKSTDTQYF.

The chain employs TRBV9 and TRBJ2-7, with D possibly being TRBD1 (6 bases). CDR3 length equals 16 residues. With 0 bases removed from V and 4 bases from J, the gap between germline ends came to 17 bases. The germline V gene encodes CDR1 SGDLS and CDR2 YYNGEE. The CDR3 DNA is TGTGCCAGCAGCGTAGTAGACAGGAGGCAAAGGTACGAGCAGTACTTC. It translates to CASSVVDRRQRYEQYF.

This clone turned up a few times. The chain joins TRBV5-6 to TRBJ1-2; D not resolved. This CDR3 has 12 amino acids. Per germline, CDR1 SGHDT and CDR2 YYEEEE. V shed 1 base and J shed 6 bases, with 7 bases lying between them. This CDR3 reads CASSLNLHGYTF. CDR3 DNA sequence: TGTGCCAGCAGCTTGAACTTACATGGCTACACCTTC.

The chain is built from TRBV9 and TRBJ2-7; D may be TRBD2 (6 bases). CDR1 is SGDLS, CDR2 YYNGEE, per germline. The V end was cut by 2 bases, the J end by 2 bases, with 14 bases between. This CDR3 contains 15 residues. CDR3 amino acids: CASSVVGGPPYEQYF. CDR3 in DNA: TGTGCCAGCAGCGTCGTGGGGGGACCACCCTACGAGCAGTACTTC. Combining the CDR3 with reference TRBV9 and TRBJ2-7 gives the whole variable domain DSGVTQTPKHLITATGQRVTLRCSPRSGDLSVYWYQQSLDQGLQFLIQYYNGEERAKGNILERFSAQQFPDLHSELNLSSLELGDSALYFCASSVVGGPPYEQYFGPGTRLTVT.

A few counts support this clone. The chain links TRBV29-1 to TRBJ2-7, with D perhaps given as TRBD1 or TRBD2 (7 bases each). The V and J ends lost 4 bases and 1 base respectively, with 14 bases between them. The germline gives CDR1 SQVTM, CDR2 ANQGSEA. CDR3 length: 14 amino acids. CDR3 region: CSVGRQGGSYEQYF. The CDR3 nucleotides are TGCAGCGTTGGGAGACAGGGAGGGTCCTACGAGCAGTACTTC.

In this sample, this clone turned up a few times. The chain's CDR3 is CASSPLSRVNTEAFF. The CDR3, as DNA: TGTGCCAGCTCACCATTGAGCAGGGTAAACACTGAAGCTTTCTTT. This chain joins TRBV18 and TRBJ1-1; D is possibly TRBD1 (5 bases). This CDR3 is 15 amino acids long. V lost 2 bases to trimming and J lost 2 bases, with 12 bases between them. The V gene's germline CDR1 is KGHSH and CDR2 LQKENI.

The sample holds a few counts of this clone. This chain uses TRBV20-1 with TRBJ1-1; a weak D match, TRBD1 (5 bases). This CDR3 has 10 amino acids. The V end was cut by 3 bases, the J end by 10 bases, with 9 bases between. Germline assignment: CDR1 DFQATT and CDR2 SNEGSKA (reference sequence). The CDR3 loop is CSARQGVAFF. The CDR3 DNA sequence: TGCAGTGCTAGGCAGGGCGTAGCTTTCTTT.

In its sample, this clone was seen a few times. This chain joins TRBV28 and TRBJ2-7; maybe TRBD2 (6 bases). This CDR3 spans 13 amino acids. Trimming took off 6 bases at V and 4 bases at J, with 13 bases between the two ends. CDR1 is MDHEN, CDR2 SYDVKM, per germline. As DNA, the CDR3 is TGTGCCAGCAGGGGGCGGGATTCTTACGAGCAGTACTTC. Residues: CASRGRDSYEQYF. Looking up the rest from reference TRBV28 and TRBJ2-7 gives the full variable domain: DVKVTQSSRYLVKRTGEKVFLECVQDMDHENMFWYRQDPGLGLRLIYFSYDVKMKEKGDIPEGYSVSREKKERFSLILESASTNQTSMYLCASRGRDSYEQYFGPGTRLTVT.